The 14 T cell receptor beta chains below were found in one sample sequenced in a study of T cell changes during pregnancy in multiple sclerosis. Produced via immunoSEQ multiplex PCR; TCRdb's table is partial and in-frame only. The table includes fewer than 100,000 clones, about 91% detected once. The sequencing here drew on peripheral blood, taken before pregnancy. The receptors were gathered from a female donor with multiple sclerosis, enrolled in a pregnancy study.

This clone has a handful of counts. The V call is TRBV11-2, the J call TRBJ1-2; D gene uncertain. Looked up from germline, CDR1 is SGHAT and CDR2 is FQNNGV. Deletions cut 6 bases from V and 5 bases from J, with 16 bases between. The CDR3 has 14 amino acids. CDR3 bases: TGTGCCAGCAGTTCCACCGGGGTTTTATATGGCTACACCTTC. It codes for CASSSTGVLYGYTF.

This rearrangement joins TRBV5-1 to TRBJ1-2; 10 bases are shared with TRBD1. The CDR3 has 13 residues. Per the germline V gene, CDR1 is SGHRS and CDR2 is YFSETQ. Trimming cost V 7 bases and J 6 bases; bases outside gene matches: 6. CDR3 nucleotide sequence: TGCGCCAGCGACGGACAGGGGGAAGATGGCTACACCTTC. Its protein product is CASDGQGEDGYTF.

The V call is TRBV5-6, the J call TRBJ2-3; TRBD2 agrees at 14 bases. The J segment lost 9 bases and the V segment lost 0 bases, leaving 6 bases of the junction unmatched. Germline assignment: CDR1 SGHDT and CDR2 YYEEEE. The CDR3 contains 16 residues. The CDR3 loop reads CASSLEGLAGAGTQYF. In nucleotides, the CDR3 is TGTGCCAGCAGCTTGGAGGGACTAGCGGGGGCCGGCACGCAGTATTTT.

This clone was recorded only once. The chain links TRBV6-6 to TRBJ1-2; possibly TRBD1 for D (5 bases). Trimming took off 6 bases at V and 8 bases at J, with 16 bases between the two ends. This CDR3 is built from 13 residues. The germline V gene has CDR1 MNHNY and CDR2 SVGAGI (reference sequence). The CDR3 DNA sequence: TGTGCCAGCAGCCCGGGGCGGAGCGGGGGCTACACCTTC. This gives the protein CASSPGRSGGYTF.

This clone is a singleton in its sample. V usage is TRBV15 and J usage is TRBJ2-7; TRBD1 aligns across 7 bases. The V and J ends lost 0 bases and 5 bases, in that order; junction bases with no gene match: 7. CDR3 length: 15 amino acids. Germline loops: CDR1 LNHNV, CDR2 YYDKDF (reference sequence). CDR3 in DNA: TGTGCCACCAGCAGAGACCGACAGGGAAGCGACGAGCAGTACTTC. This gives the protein CATSRDRQGSDEQYF.

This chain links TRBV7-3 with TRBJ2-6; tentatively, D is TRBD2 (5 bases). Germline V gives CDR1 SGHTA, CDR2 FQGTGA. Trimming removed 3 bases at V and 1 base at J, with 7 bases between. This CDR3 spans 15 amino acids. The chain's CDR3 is CASSFGESGANVLTF. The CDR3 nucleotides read TGTGCCAGCAGCTTCGGGGAATCTGGGGCCAACGTCCTGACTTTC.

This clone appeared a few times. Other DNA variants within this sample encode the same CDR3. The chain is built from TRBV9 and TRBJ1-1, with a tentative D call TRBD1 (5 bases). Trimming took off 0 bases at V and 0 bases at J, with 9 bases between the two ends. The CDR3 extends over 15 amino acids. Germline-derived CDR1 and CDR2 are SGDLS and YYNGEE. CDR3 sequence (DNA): TGTGCCAGCAGCGTAGGCGGGGCCGTGAACACTGAAGCTTTCTTT. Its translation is CASSVGGAVNTEAFF. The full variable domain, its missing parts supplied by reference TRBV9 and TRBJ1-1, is DSGVTQTPKHLITATGQRVTLRCSPRSGDLSVYWYQQSLDQGLQFLIQYYNGEERAKGNILERFSAQQFPDLHSELNLSSLELGDSALYFCASSVGGAVNTEAFFGQGTRLTVV.

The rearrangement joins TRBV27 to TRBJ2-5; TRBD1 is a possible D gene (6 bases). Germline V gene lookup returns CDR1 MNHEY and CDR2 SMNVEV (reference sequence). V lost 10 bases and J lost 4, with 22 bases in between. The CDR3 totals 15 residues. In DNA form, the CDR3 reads TGTGCCACCTCCCCAGGGGCGCACCTATCAGAGACCCAGTACTTC. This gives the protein CATSPGAHLSETQYF.

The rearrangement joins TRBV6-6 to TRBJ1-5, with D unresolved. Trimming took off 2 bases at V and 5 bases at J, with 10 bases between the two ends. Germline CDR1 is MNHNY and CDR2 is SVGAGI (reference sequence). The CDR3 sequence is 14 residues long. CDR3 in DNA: TGTGCCAGCAGTTACCTCGACACACATCAGCCCCAGCATTTT. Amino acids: CASSYLDTHQPQHF.

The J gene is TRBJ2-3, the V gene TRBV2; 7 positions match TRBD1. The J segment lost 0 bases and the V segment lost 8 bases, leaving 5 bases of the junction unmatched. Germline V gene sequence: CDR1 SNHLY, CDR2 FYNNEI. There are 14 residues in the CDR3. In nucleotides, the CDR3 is TGTGCCAGCTCGGACAGGACTAGCACAGATACGCAGTATTTT. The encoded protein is CASSDRTSTDTQYF.

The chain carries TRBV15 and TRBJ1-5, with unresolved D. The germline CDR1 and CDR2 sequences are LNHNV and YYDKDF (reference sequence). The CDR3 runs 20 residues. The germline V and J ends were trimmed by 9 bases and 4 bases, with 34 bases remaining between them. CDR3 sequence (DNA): TGTGCCACTAGTCCAGAGGATATCTGGAGGCAAGGAGGAATAAATCAGCCCCAGCATTTT. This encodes CATSPEDIWRQGGINQPQHF.

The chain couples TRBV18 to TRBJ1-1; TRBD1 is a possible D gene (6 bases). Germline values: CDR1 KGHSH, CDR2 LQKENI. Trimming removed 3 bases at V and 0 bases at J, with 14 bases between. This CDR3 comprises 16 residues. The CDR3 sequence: CASSPRTVTLNTEAFF. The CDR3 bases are TGTGCCAGCTCACCGAGGACAGTCACTTTGAACACTGAAGCTTTCTTT.

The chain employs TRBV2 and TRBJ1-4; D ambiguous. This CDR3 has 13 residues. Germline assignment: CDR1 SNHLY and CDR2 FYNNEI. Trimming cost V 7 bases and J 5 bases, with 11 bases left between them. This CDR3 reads CASNLPPNEKLFF. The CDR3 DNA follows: TGTGCCAGCAACTTGCCCCCCAATGAAAAACTGTTTTTT.

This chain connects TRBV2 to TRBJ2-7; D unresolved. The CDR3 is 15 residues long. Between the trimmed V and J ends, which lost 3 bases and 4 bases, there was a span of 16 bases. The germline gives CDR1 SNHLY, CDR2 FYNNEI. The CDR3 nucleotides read TGTGCCAGCAGTGATTCAGTGAGGCTCTTTTACGAGCAGTACTTC. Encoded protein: CASSDSVRLFYEQYF.